A selection of T cell receptor beta chains follows, all from one sample in a study of identical twins. MiXCR, run by TCRdb on the 5' RACE reads, gives a single entry per CDR3 protein. The repertoire has some 240,000 distinct CDR3 sequences, approximately 8.6% of them found once; the top ten carry 3%. This sample also appeared in a second study, on yellow fever vaccine responses in identical twins.

The specimen was CD8+ T cells sorted from blood. Receptor source: a woman between 18 and 30 years old in good health. CDR3s include the opening cysteine and the closing phenylalanine or tryptophan. The D gene is left open where the match is weak. Where a row states a size, it is once, few, many or the class of an expanded clone; other rows omit it.

J: TRBJ1-5
D: NA
V: TRBV18
size: few
DNA: TGTGCCAGCTCACTAACCGGCGACATCTATCAGCCCCAGCATTTT
CDR3: CASSLTGDIYQPQHF

J: TRBJ1-5
D: NA
V: TRBV20-1
size: many
DNA: TGCAGTGCTAGTGGGGGGGGCGAAGGCAATCAGCCCCAGCATTTT
CDR3: CSASGGGEGNQPQHF

J: TRBJ1-2
D: NA
V: TRBV7-8
size: few
DNA: TGTGCCAGCAGCTTACCTTACAGGGATGGCTACACCTTC
CDR3: CASSLPYRDGYTF

J: TRBJ2-3
D: NA
V: TRBV7-3
size: NA
DNA: TGTGCCAGCAGCCCTGGACTTGACCCAGATACGCAGTATTTT
CDR3: CASSPGLDPDTQYF

J: TRBJ2-2
D: TRBD1
V: TRBV27
size: NA
DNA: TGTGCCAGCAGTCCACCGGACAGGGAAGGCACCGGGGAGCTGTTTTTT
CDR3: CASSPPDREGTGELFF

J: TRBJ2-5
D: TRBD2
V: TRBV3-1
size: few
DNA: TGTGCCAGCAGCCGGCCTACTAGCGGGGGAAGACAAGAGACCCAGTACTTC
CDR3: CASSRPTSGGRQETQYF

J: TRBJ1-5
D: NA
V: TRBV2
size: many
DNA: TGTGCCAGCAGTGAGATAGGGGGAGGCAATCAGCCCCAGCATTTT
CDR3: CASSEIGGGNQPQHF

J: TRBJ2-7
D: NA
V: TRBV5-1
size: many
DNA: TGCGCCAGCAGCGCGGGTACGGCGGGCGAGCAGTACTTC
CDR3: CASSAGTAGEQYF

J: TRBJ2-7
D: TRBD1
V: TRBV20-1
size: NA
DNA: TGCAGTGCTAGAGATCAGGGGGTCTGGTCGGGAGAGCAGTACTTC
CDR3: CSARDQGVWSGEQYF

J: TRBJ2-1
D: NA
V: TRBV10-3
size: NA
DNA: TGTGCCATCAGTGAGTCAAACCAGGATGAGCAGTTCTTC
CDR3: CAISESNQDEQFF

J: TRBJ2-3
D: TRBD1
V: TRBV6-5
size: few
DNA: TGTGCCAGCAGTTACTCTCGGACAGGGGGTGGAGATACGCAGTATTTT
CDR3: CASSYSRTGGGDTQYF

J: TRBJ2-7
D: NA
V: TRBV29-1
size: many
DNA: TGCAGCGTTGCCCGTGGGGACTCCTACGAGCAGTACTTC
CDR3: CSVARGDSYEQYF

J: TRBJ2-1
D: NA
V: TRBV4-1
size: few
DNA: TGCGCCAGCAGCCAAGATAGAGGGATAGCCGGGAGAAGTGGGGGCTCCTACAATGAGCAGTTCTTC
CDR3: CASSQDRGIAGRSGGSYNEQFF

J: TRBJ1-4
D: NA
V: TRBV27
size: many
DNA: TGTGCCAGCAGTCCAATATGGGGGATGGATGAAAAACTGTTTTTT
CDR3: CASSPIWGMDEKLFF

J: TRBJ1-2
D: NA
V: TRBV7-9
size: many
DNA: TGTGCCAGCAGCTCGTCGGTACAGGTTAACTATGGCTACACCTTC
CDR3: CASSSSVQVNYGYTF

J: TRBJ2-1
D: TRBD2
V: TRBV20-1
size: many
DNA: TGCAGTGCTAGGGACTTGCTAGCGGGGGCCTACAATGAGCAGTTCTTC
CDR3: CSARDLLAGAYNEQFF

J: TRBJ2-3
D: NA
V: TRBV3-1
size: NA
DNA: TGTGCCAGCAGCCATCCGCGGGGGCACGACACAGATACGCAGTATTTT
CDR3: CASSHPRGHDTDTQYF

J: TRBJ2-4
D: TRBD1
V: TRBV19
size: few
DNA: TGTGCCAGTAGTCTGATAGGGGGCGATATGAACATTCAGTACTTC
CDR3: CASSLIGGDMNIQYF

J: TRBJ2-3
D: NA
V: TRBV7-8
size: few
DNA: TGTGCCAGCAGACCGGGGGCGACTAGCACAGATACGCAGTATTTT
CDR3: CASRPGATSTDTQYF

J: TRBJ2-1
D: TRBD2
V: TRBV6-1
size: NA
DNA: TGTGCCAGCAGTCCTAGCGGGAGGGCGGGGGAGCAGTTCTTC
CDR3: CASSPSGRAGEQFF

J: TRBJ2-7
D: TRBD2
V: TRBV11-2
size: few
DNA: TGTGCCAGCAGCTTAGGACTAGCGGAATACGAGCAGTACTTC
CDR3: CASSLGLAEYEQYF

J: TRBJ2-7
D: TRBD1
V: TRBV20-1
size: many
DNA: TGCAGTGCCAGAGGACAGGGAACCTACGAGCAGTACTTC
CDR3: CSARGQGTYEQYF

J: TRBJ2-5
D: TRBD1
V: TRBV25-1
size: few
DNA: TGTGCCAGCAGCTATCAGGGGGCGGGAGAGACCCAGTACTTC
CDR3: CASSYQGAGETQYF

J: TRBJ2-2
D: TRBD1
V: TRBV6-2/TRBV6-3
size: many
DNA: TGTGCCAGCAATCAACAGGGGTCCTACCACACCGGGGAGCTGTTTTTT
CDR3: CASNQQGSYHTGELFF

J: TRBJ2-7
D: NA
V: TRBV7-8
size: NA
DNA: TGTGCCAGCAGCTTAGATGGGGGACTTCAGCGCGAGCAGTACTTC
CDR3: CASSLDGGLQREQYF

J: TRBJ1-1
D: TRBD1
V: TRBV11-1
size: few
DNA: TGTGCCAGCAGTAGCACCCGGGACAGGGTTGTCAGGAACACTGAAGCTTTCTTT
CDR3: CASSSTRDRVVRNTEAFF

J: TRBJ2-1
D: NA
V: TRBV9
size: few
DNA: TGTGCCAGCAGCCCCAACTCCCCGGGCGGTGAGCAGTTCTTC
CDR3: CASSPNSPGGEQFF

J: TRBJ2-7
D: NA
V: TRBV27
size: NA
DNA: TGTGCCAGCATGGGGGCAGGGGCCTACGAGCAGTACTTC
CDR3: CASMGAGAYEQYF

J: TRBJ1-2
D: NA
V: TRBV27
size: many
DNA: TGTGCCAGCAGTTTATTAGCAGGGTCTTATGGCTACACCTTC
CDR3: CASSLLAGSYGYTF

J: TRBJ2-7
D: NA
V: TRBV3-1
size: few
DNA: TGTGCCAGCAGCCAAGTTCAGTTCTCCTACGAGCAGTACTTC
CDR3: CASSQVQFSYEQYF

J: TRBJ2-5
D: NA
V: TRBV10-3
size: few
DNA: TGTGCCATCAGCCGGGACGAAGAACAAGAGACCCAGTACTTC
CDR3: CAISRDEEQETQYF

J: TRBJ2-5
D: TRBD1
V: TRBV25-1
size: NA
DNA: TGTGCCAGCAGTCTAACAGGGGACGAGACCCAGTACTTC
CDR3: CASSLTGDETQYF

J: TRBJ2-2
D: TRBD1
V: TRBV30
size: many
DNA: TGTGCCTGGAGTGTGAACAGGGGGACCGGGGAGCTGTTTTTT
CDR3: CAWSVNRGTGELFF

J: TRBJ2-1
D: TRBD1
V: TRBV2
size: many
DNA: TGTGCCAGCAGTGGGACAGGGGGCTTGAATGAGCAGTTCTTC
CDR3: CASSGTGGLNEQFF

J: TRBJ2-5
D: NA
V: TRBV28
size: NA
DNA: TGTGCCAGCAGCCACCGACTGAACGACGAGACCCAGTACTTC
CDR3: CASSHRLNDETQYF

J: TRBJ2-2
D: NA
V: TRBV4-3
size: few
DNA: TGCGCCAGCAGCCAAGGAAAGCGGTCGAACACCGGGGAGCTGTTTTTT
CDR3: CASSQGKRSNTGELFF

J: TRBJ2-7
D: TRBD2
V: TRBV20-1
size: many
DNA: TGCAGTGCTAGAGGGACTAGGGACTACGAGCAGTACTTC
CDR3: CSARGTRDYEQYF

J: TRBJ2-7
D: NA
V: TRBV14
size: NA
DNA: TGTGCCAGCAGCCATCCTTACAAGCCCGGGCCCTACGAGCAGTACTTC
CDR3: CASSHPYKPGPYEQYF

J: TRBJ2-5
D: NA
V: TRBV18
size: few
DNA: TGTGCCAGCTCACCATCCGGCTCAAGGGAGACCCAGTACTTC
CDR3: CASSPSGSRETQYF

J: TRBJ1-2
D: NA
V: TRBV3-1
size: few
DNA: TGTGCCAGCAGCCACCCAAATGACGGAGCGCTCTATGGCTACACCTTC
CDR3: CASSHPNDGALYGYTF

J: TRBJ1-1
D: NA
V: TRBV6-2/TRBV6-3
size: NA
DNA: TGTGCCAGCAGTTCCCCTGACAGTTGGAACACTGAAGCTTTCTTT
CDR3: CASSSPDSWNTEAFF

J: TRBJ2-3
D: TRBD2
V: TRBV7-9
size: few
DNA: TGTGCCAGCAGCTTAGGTCTTAGGGAGCGGGGGCGCGCAGATACGCAGTATTTT
CDR3: CASSLGLRERGRADTQYF

J: TRBJ2-7
D: NA
V: TRBV2
size: few
DNA: TGTGCCAGCACACCTCGGTCAGGGATCTCCTACGAGCAGTACTTC
CDR3: CASTPRSGISYEQYF

J: TRBJ2-7
D: TRBD2
V: TRBV27
size: few
DNA: TGTGCCAGCAGTCGGACTAGCGGGACCTACGAGCAGTACTTC
CDR3: CASSRTSGTYEQYF

J: TRBJ2-1
D: TRBD2
V: TRBV29-1
size: many
DNA: TGCAGCGTGGCGGGACTAGCGGCTTTCGAGCAGTTCTTC
CDR3: CSVAGLAAFEQFF

J: TRBJ2-3
D: NA
V: TRBV20-1
size: few
DNA: TGCAGTGCTAGAGTCTGGGGTGGAGATACAGATACGCAGTATTTT
CDR3: CSARVWGGDTDTQYF

J: TRBJ1-1
D: NA
V: TRBV7-9
size: NA
DNA: TGTGCCAGCAGCTCCCTCGGGGGGACTGAAGCTTTCTTT
CDR3: CASSSLGGTEAFF

J: TRBJ2-7
D: TRBD1
V: TRBV19
size: few
DNA: TGTGCCAGTCTCACAGGGGGCTCCTACGAGCAGTACTTC
CDR3: CASLTGGSYEQYF

J: TRBJ1-5
D: NA
V: TRBV4-1
size: many
DNA: TGCGCCAGCAGCCAAGAAGGGGACCCTAGCAATCAGCCCCAGCATTTT
CDR3: CASSQEGDPSNQPQHF

J: TRBJ2-7
D: NA
V: TRBV27
size: many
DNA: TGTGCCAGCAGTCGATGGAGACAGGAGACCTACGAGCAGTACTTC
CDR3: CASSRWRQETYEQYF

J: TRBJ1-6
D: NA
V: TRBV5-1
size: few
DNA: TGCGCCAGCAGCTTGGGGGGCTTTGGTAGTTTGAGATCACCCCTCCACTTT
CDR3: CASSLGGFGSLRSPLHF

J: TRBJ2-1
D: TRBD1
V: TRBV24-1
size: many
DNA: TGTGCCACCAGTGGTCTTGGACAGGGGGCAGGTGAGCAGTTCTTC
CDR3: CATSGLGQGAGEQFF

J: TRBJ2-5
D: NA
V: TRBV4-3
size: many
DNA: TGCGCCAGCAGCAACGGGGGCTGGGAGGAGTCTAAGACCCAGTACTTC
CDR3: CASSNGGWEESKTQYF

J: TRBJ2-5
D: NA
V: TRBV5-1
size: many
DNA: TGCGCCAGCAGCTTGGCCGGAGAGACCCAGTACTTC
CDR3: CASSLAGETQYF

J: TRBJ2-3
D: NA
V: TRBV7-9
size: many
DNA: TGTGCCAGCAGCTGGATTGCACCAGATACGCAGTATTTT
CDR3: CASSWIAPDTQYF

J: TRBJ2-5
D: TRBD1
V: TRBV7-9
size: few
DNA: TGTGCCAGCAGCTTCGGACAGGGACCCCCGTCAGAGACCCAGTACTTC
CDR3: CASSFGQGPPSETQYF

J: TRBJ2-1
D: NA
V: TRBV27
size: NA
DNA: TGTGCCAGCAGTTTATCCCTTCGGGGGCGAGGGTACAATGAGCAGTTCTTC
CDR3: CASSLSLRGRGYNEQFF